These 5 T cell receptor beta chains were all obtained from the same sample, sequenced in a study of cytomegalovirus exposure and HLA in healthy donors. Primers: 60 Vbeta forward and 13 Jbeta reverse. Measured with immunoSEQ multiplex PCR; TCRdb has only the in-frame clones, and not every one. This sample yields around 67,000 clones, of which roughly nine tenths are seen a single time; 9% to 13% belongs to the top ten. The specimen sequenced was PBMCs. The origin of the receptors is a woman aged 30 to 39 in good health and CMV-seropositive.

CDR3 in amino acids: CASSRMDRGHEQFF. DNA of the CDR3: TGTGCCAGCAGCCGTATGGACAGGGGGCACGAGCAGTTCTTC. V and J are TRBV9 and TRBJ2-1, with 11 bases matching TRBD1. The germline V gene has CDR1 SGDLS and CDR2 YYNGEE. V dropped 4 bases and J dropped 10; count of bases not matched to a gene: 7. The CDR3 has 14 residues.

This sequence joins TRBV11-2 and TRBJ1-5; D is perhaps TRBD1 (5 bases). Germline V CDR1 and CDR2: SGHAT, FQNNGV. The V end was cut by 4 bases, the J end by 2 bases, with 9 bases between. This CDR3 has 14 residues. The CDR3 DNA sequence: TGTGCCAGCAGCTATGGGGGGGGCAATCAGCCCCAGCATTTT. Amino acids: CASSYGGGNQPQHF.

The chain links TRBV6-6 to TRBJ2-3, with 7 bases that match TRBD2. Germline CDR1 reads MNHNY; CDR2 reads SVGAGI (reference sequence). The trim removed 5 bases at V and 5 bases at J, leaving 4 bases unmatched. The CDR3 covers 13 residues. Written as DNA, the CDR3 is TGTGCCAGCAGTGTATTAGCGGGAGATACGCAGTATTTT. Its protein product is CASSVLAGDTQYF.

The chain links TRBV27 to TRBJ1-5, with D perhaps TRBD1 (6 bases). Trimming shortened V by 5 bases and J by 4 bases, and 12 bases separated the two germline ends. Per germline, CDR1 MNHEY and CDR2 SMNVEV (reference sequence). CDR3 length: 14 amino acids. The DNA of the CDR3 is TGTGCCAGCAGTACCGGACAGCCTAATCAGCCCCAGCATTTT. It codes for CASSTGQPNQPQHF.

The chain employs TRBV9 and TRBJ1-2; D is possibly TRBD1 (6 bases). Trimming took off 3 bases at V and 3 bases at J, with 12 bases between the two ends. Germline V lookup: CDR1 SGDLS, CDR2 YYNGEE. This CDR3 is built from 14 residues. In DNA form, the CDR3 reads TGTGCCAGCAGCGGACTGCAGGGGCACTATGGCTACACCTTC. The encoded protein is CASSGLQGHYGYTF. The full variable domain, rest sourced from reference TRBV9 and TRBJ1-2, is DSGVTQTPKHLITATGQRVTLRCSPRSGDLSVYWYQQSLDQGLQFLIQYYNGEERAKGNILERFSAQQFPDLHSELNLSSLELGDSALYFCASSGLQGHYGYTFGSGTRLTVV.